This entry is about one TCR beta chain. No antigen is known for it. The CDR3 consists of 16 residues. The germline CDR1 and CDR2 sequences are SGHNT and YYREEE (reference sequence). Trimming cost V 2 bases and J 0 bases, with 14 bases left between them. The sample originates from a study of OX40 agonist ivuxolimab in advanced cancers. Looking at the study overall: The patients' treatment was ivuxolimab, an agonistic anti-OX40 (CD134) antibody. Study results and limitations: On average, CD8+ T cells had more expanded clones than CD4+. By week 6 at 0.1 to 3.0 mg/kg, blood CD4+ and CD8+ T cells had expanded clonally.

The data were produced by immunoSEQ multiplex PCR, yet TCRdb's version contains in-frame clones alone and is incomplete. The sample lists about 70,000 clones; around 88% were seen once. Sequenced here: CD4+ or CD8+ T cells sorted from blood, sampled in a trial of the OX40 agonist ivuxolimab. The chain has TRBV5-4 and TRBJ1-1; no definite D call. The clonotype was recovered from an adult with an advanced solid tumor such as melanoma, head and neck, liver or kidney cancer. The CDR3 loop reads CASSFLAGLMNTEAFF. The CDR3 DNA sequence: TGTGCCAGCAGCTTCCTCGCAGGACTCATGAACACTGAAGCTTTCTTT.